Below are 13 T cell receptor beta chains sequenced from a single sample in a study of shared clonotypes between healthy human individuals. Data came from immunoSEQ multiplex PCR; TCRdb stores just in-frame clones and leaves some out. This table has about 580,000 clones, about 98% appearing once. As defined, naive CD8 cells were CD45RO-negative and positively selected for CCR7, with terminally differentiated effector memory CD45RA+ cells excluded. Sequencing was carried out using naive CD8+ T cells sorted from blood. These receptors all come from a young man in good health.

This clone was seen just once. The V call is TRBV28, the J call TRBJ2-3; 10 nucleotides match TRBD2. Looked up from germline, CDR1 is MDHEN and CDR2 is SYDVKM. The V and J ends lost 3 bases and 0 bases, in that order; junction bases with no gene match: 3. The length of the CDR3 is 16 residues. Written as DNA, the CDR3 is TGTGCCAGCAGTTTGGGACTAGCGTTAAGCACAGATACGCAGTATTTT. Its translation: CASSLGLALSTDTQYF.

The rearrangement links TRBV11-2 to TRBJ2-7; 7 bases align to TRBD2. J was trimmed by 5 bases and V by 1 base; bases with no gene match: 8. CDR1 SGHAT and CDR2 FQNNGV come from the germline V gene. This CDR3 comprises 15 residues. CDR3 sequence: CASSLGGGPKDEQYF. The CDR3, as DNA: TGTGCCAGCAGCTTAGGGGGAGGGCCGAAGGACGAGCAGTACTTC.

This rearrangement joins TRBV4-1 to TRBJ2-5, with 7 bases identical to TRBD2. V lost 3 bases, J lost 5 bases, and 6 bases stayed unmatched. The germline gives CDR1 MGHRA, CDR2 YSYEKL. This CDR3 has 14 residues. The CDR3 region has the DNA TGCGCCAGCAGCCACCTGGCGGGAGAGGAGACCCAGTACTTC. The encoded protein is CASSHLAGEETQYF.

CDR3 in amino acids: CASSVGQGISNVLTF. DNA of the CDR3: TGTGCCAGCAGCGTAGGGCAGGGAATCTCCAACGTCCTGACTTTC. The V and J genes are TRBV9 and TRBJ2-6; D is possibly TRBD1 (5 bases). Between the trimmed V and J ends, which lost 0 bases and 8 bases, there was a span of 12 bases. This CDR3 is built from 15 residues. CDR1 is SGDLS, CDR2 YYNGEE, per germline.

J is TRBJ2-5 and V is TRBV6-5; D possibly corresponds to TRBD2 (6 bases). This CDR3 has 14 amino acids. CDR1 and CDR2 from the germline V gene are MNHEY and SVGAGI. V was trimmed by 5 bases and J by 0 bases, leaving 10 bases between them. The CDR3 is CASSRDFYQETQYF. As DNA, the CDR3 is TGTGCCAGCAGTAGGGACTTCTACCAAGAGACCCAGTACTTC.

The chain combines TRBV7-9 with TRBJ1-4; D may be TRBD1 (6 bases). Germline lookup yields CDR1 SEHNR and CDR2 FQNEAQ (reference sequence). V was trimmed by 3 bases and J by 8 bases, leaving 22 bases between them. CDR3 length equals 17 residues. The CDR3 DNA is TGTGCCAGCAGCTTCCCTGCAATCGGACAGAATAGGGAAAAACTGTTTTTT. Its protein is CASSFPAIGQNREKLFF.

This clone was picked up one time. The genes are TRBV21-1 and TRBJ1-5. TRBV21-1 is a pseudogene. There are 16 residues in the CDR3. CDR3 protein: CASSKDEGRTNQPQHF. The CDR3 region has the DNA TGTGCCAGCAGCAAAGATGAGGGACGGACAAATCAGCCCCAGCATTTT.

The chain employs TRBV29-1 and TRBJ2-7; D is undetermined. CDR3 size: 13 residues. Trimming took 2 bases from V and 2 from J, leaving 10 bases between them. The germline V gene encodes CDR1 SQVTM and CDR2 ANQGSEA. Here the CDR3 reads CSVEKADPYEQYF. CDR3 nucleotides: TGCAGCGTTGAAAAGGCAGACCCCTACGAGCAGTACTTC.

A word on this clone: The same CDR3 also results from other DNA sequences found in this sample. The chain combines TRBV9 with TRBJ1-2; D is perhaps TRBD1 (5 bases). The CDR3 extends over 14 amino acids. With 0 bases removed from V and 3 bases from J, the gap between germline ends came to 9 bases. Germline V gene sequence: CDR1 SGDLS, CDR2 YYNGEE. CDR3 DNA sequence: TGTGCCAGCAGCGTAGGTGGAGGGGACTATGGCTACACCTTC. Translation: CASSVGGGDYGYTF.

The genes are TRBV27 and TRBJ2-2, with TRBD2 identical over 8 bases. Germline values: CDR1 MNHEY, CDR2 SMNVEV (reference sequence). V dropped 4 bases and J dropped 6; count of bases not matched to a gene: 7. This CDR3 region has 15 residues. The CDR3 loop is CASSSSGGGPGELFF. CDR3 DNA sequence: TGTGCCAGCAGTTCGAGCGGGGGAGGGCCCGGGGAGCTGTTTTTT.

The rearrangement joins TRBV5-1 to TRBJ2-2; the D call may be TRBD1 or TRBD2 (6 bases each). The ends were cut back, 3 bases at V and 4 bases at J, with 10 bases in the middle. CDR1 is SGHRS and CDR2 is YFSETQ in the germline V gene. The CDR3 totals 14 residues. CDR3 DNA: TGCGCCAGCAGCTCCGAGGGGGGCACCGGGGAGCTGTTTTTT. This codes for CASSSEGGTGELFF.

CDR3 coding DNA: TGTGCCAGCTCTAGCCCCCAGTACACCGGGGAGCTGTTTTTT. It yields the protein CASSSPQYTGELFF. The rearrangement links TRBV11-3 to TRBJ2-2; possibly TRBD2 for D (5 bases). This CDR3 contains 14 residues. Germline V gene sequence: CDR1 SGHNT, CDR2 YENEEA. The V gene lost 8 bases and the J gene lost 3 bases, with 13 bases spanning the gap.

The CDR3 sequence is CASSPAEGHGMNTEAFF. For the CDR3, the DNA is TGTGCCAGCAGCCCGGCGGAGGGTCACGGGATGAACACTGAAGCTTTCTTT. The gene calls are TRBV7-9 and TRBJ1-1; D is ambiguous. V dropped 5 bases and J dropped 0 bases, with 19 bases sitting between them. CDR3 length equals 17 residues. CDR1 SEHNR and CDR2 FQNEAQ come from the germline V gene (reference sequence).